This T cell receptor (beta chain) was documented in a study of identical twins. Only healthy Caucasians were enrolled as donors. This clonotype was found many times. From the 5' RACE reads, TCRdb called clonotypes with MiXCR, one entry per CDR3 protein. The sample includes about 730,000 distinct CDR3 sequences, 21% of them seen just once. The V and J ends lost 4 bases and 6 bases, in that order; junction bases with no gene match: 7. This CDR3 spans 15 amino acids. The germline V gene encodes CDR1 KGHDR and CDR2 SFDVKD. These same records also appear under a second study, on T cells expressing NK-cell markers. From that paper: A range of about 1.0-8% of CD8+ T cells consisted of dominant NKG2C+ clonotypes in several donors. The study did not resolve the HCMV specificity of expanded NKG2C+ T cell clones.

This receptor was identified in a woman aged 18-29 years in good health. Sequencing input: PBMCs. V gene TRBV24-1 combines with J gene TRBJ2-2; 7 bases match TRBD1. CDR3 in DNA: TGTGCCACCAGTGAGGCGACAGGGTTGGCCGGGGAGCTGTTTTTT. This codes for CATSEATGLAGELFF.